Listed here is a single TCR beta chain. No cognate antigen has been identified for it. The junction departs from germline at one end; a sequencing error may be responsible. Library preparation was by the immunoSEQ multiplex PCR assay. The multiplex PCR relied on a mix of 60 forward primers for TCR Vbeta segments and 13 reverse primers for TCR Jbeta segments. Amplification of the CDR3 region of rearranged TCR beta genes was performed with a multiplex PCR assay on genomic DNA. On the Illumina HiSeq System, the amplified TCR beta libraries were sequenced as 87-base-pair reads. From the authors' description of their analysis: A later analysis tallied 75 million to 95 million unique TCR beta chains across the roughly 610 repertoires, and approximately 12 million of those chains were shared by two or more donors. A nearest-neighbor algorithm error-corrected the raw reads and collapsed the reads into unique sequences, merging closely related sequences to remove PCR and sequencing errors. V, D and J gene segments were assigned by aligning CDR3 sequences to IMGT reference sequences. For a sequence to be retained, a match of at least six nucleotides to both a V gene segment and a J gene segment was required. A rearrangement counted as productive if the CDR3 had no stop codons and remained in frame with V and J, and every other rearrangement counted as non-productive. CDR3 was defined according to IMGT convention as the region running from the second conserved V-encoded cysteine to the conserved J-encoded phenylalanine. The earlier analysis of 450 to 750 of the donors excluded any sequence lacking an unambiguous match to a single V gene segment. An earlier analysis of almost 600 of the donors classified V segments as functional when productive rearrangements were above 56.7% and as segregating when the standard deviation between donors was above 5%. A statistical classification framework was built for diagnosing cytomegalovirus status from the catalog of TCR beta chain sequences. A later analysis assigned V and J genes by comparing TCR nucleotide sequences with IMGT/GENE-DB human TR gene sequences. The TCRdist pipeline was used in a later analysis to assign CDR3 sequences and most-parsimonious VDJ recombination scenarios. In a later analysis, each TCR beta chain was defined by its CDR3 amino acid sequence together with its V-gene family, and reads without a unique V-gene family were excluded. A later analysis removed 550 to 700 highly shared, low-generation-probability nucleotide sequences to deal with suspected cross-contamination and a sequencing artifact. In a later analysis, a clonal expansion index for each public chain was calculated from normalized within-repertoire ranks of inferred template counts. In a later analysis, generation probabilities were computed using a VDJ recombination model fitted to out-of-frame rearrangements, and the results were checked against IGoR. A later analysis scored TCR-TCR, TCR-HLA and TCR-CMV co-occurrence with hypergeometric tests, applying a repertoire-size bias correction to TCR pairs. To estimate false discovery rates, a later analysis permuted the HLA or CMV assignments 20 times. In a later analysis, co-occurring TCRs were grouped with DBSCAN, and TCRdist sequence similarity was added when clustering was performed within HLA-allele-positive subsets. Repertoires with fewer than 30,000 or more than 120,000 public chains were left out of co-occurrence clustering, as were about 5 repertoires with anomalous nucleotide sharing. Here the immuneACCESS table is served through TCRdb, limited to in-frame sequences with V and J called. Missing clones are a known gap in these copies; in checked studies unresolved V genes cover under half, and the rest lacks a known reason. Clone size and V and J calls were adopted from that table, with D and trimming inferred from the DNA. This sample holds 140,000 or so clones; approximately 57% were observed only once. The ten largest clones take up approximately 1.7% of the sample.

CDR1 and CDR2 are read off the germline V gene (reference sequence) as SEHNR and FQNEAQ. The CDR3 runs 14 amino acids, cysteine and phenylalanine included. Just the 42-base CDR3 DNA is kept, in frame starting at base 1. The cohort was made up of roughly 670 healthy bone marrow donors. At the time of sampling, all cohort members were nominally healthy, though unrecorded immune exposures were likely present. The donor tested CMV seronegative and was one of the 352 seronegative cohort members. Every donor gave a peripheral blood sample, and the peripheral blood mononuclear cells from that sample were used for TCR beta sequencing. The Qiagen DNeasy Blood Extraction Kit was used to extract genomic DNA from the blood cell samples. The data originate from a study of cytomegalovirus exposure and HLA in healthy donors (dated by TCRdb to the late 2010s). Some background on the complete study: An earlier analysis of several hundred of the donors reported 250 to 350 Gb of sequence data and 117 million unique TCR beta sequences obtained from about 179 million T cells. An early release that covered roughly 600 HLA-typed donors contained about 300 gigabases of sequencing data and around 80 million unique TCR sequences. Among the approximately 400 genotyped donors, under 90% belonged to the genetic ancestry cluster associated with self-reported Caucasian donors. The study aimed to test whether signatures of past pathogen exposure could be identified by cataloging public T cell receptors. The T cell repertoires of several hundred subjects were profiled by immunosequencing and related to cytomegalovirus serostatus. In addition to the first cohort of hundreds of subjects, a separate validation cohort of 120 different subjects was used. To predict cytomegalovirus infection status, the study combined high-throughput TCR immunosequencing, statistical association of individual TCRs with disease status, and machine learning. In a later analysis, previously published TCR beta repertoires from about 670 donors were re-analyzed and high-resolution HLA genotyping was added so that TCR occurrence patterns could be studied. Rather than using new phenotypic data, the later analysis identified candidate immune exposures from TCR beta sequences and from how often those sequences occurred across donors. An earlier analysis of around 580 of the donors used high-throughput TCR beta sequencing to judge whether each TCR beta V gene segment behaved as functional or pseudogenic. Donor age, sex, ethnicity and CMV serostatus were compiled together with the repertoire data. Genome-wide SNP genotypes for about 65% of the roughly 670 donors were used in a later genetic analysis, which treated that subset as a discovery cohort. Every repertoire in the discovery cohort had been generated on one and the same sequencing platform. HLA typing covered class I and class II loci at four-digit resolution. Typing coverage varied by locus: roughly 620-640 donors for A, B, C, DRB1 and DQB1; 522 for DQA1; more than 600 for DPA1; approximately 450 for DPB1. Four or five DR-DQ haplotypes were handled as single units for association and clustering, since linkage in the cohort was strong. Across around 400 genotyped donors of the cohort, an average of about 200,000 unique TCR beta nucleotide sequences per donor were sequenced, and roughly a sixth of those sequences were non-productive. Summary of the overall study and its limitations: A later analysis reported that several top co-occurrence clusters appeared linked to parvovirus B19, influenza, CMV and Epstein-Barr virus. In a later analysis, most CMV-associated TCR beta chains were found to appear HLA-restricted, with HLA associations seemingly driven largely by CMV exposure. Because the 87-base-pair reads could not distinguish some IMGT-functional V segments, including TRBV6-2 and TRBV6-3, those segments were excluded. In the study, some 180 TCR beta chains were listed as associated with cytomegalovirus. In a later analysis, TCR association rates were found to vary across HLA loci, with the most associated TCRs seen for DRB1 alleles and the fewest for HLA-C alleles. The classifier was reported to diagnose cytomegalovirus status with high specificity and sensitivity in both the original cohort and the validation cohort. At a false discovery rate of 0.05, a later analysis linked some 18,000 TCR beta sequences to specific HLA alleles. Sequencing depth was assumed to be roughly uniform across donors in the presence/absence analyses, though that assumption may not hold. For the cohort, immune exposure information was limited to CMV serostatus. Approximately 18 rarely observed V segments, including chromosome 9 orphons, were excluded from the earlier analysis of almost 600 of the donors because counts were too low. Across donors, most TCR sequences were observed very rarely, whereas some public TCRs were present in many individuals. Because HLA typing was missing for some donors at each locus, association tests included only the typed subset. A cluster of highly shared sequence variants was judged likely to represent a technical artifact of the sequencing pipeline. Assigning TCR associations to individual alleles was difficult when HLA alleles, especially DR and DQ, strongly co-occurred. In a later genetic analysis, fewer N-insertions in productive TCRs were reported among donors in an Asian-associated ancestry cluster than the approximately 710-donor mean. In an earlier analysis of 587 of the donors, most TCR beta V segments appeared in productive rearrangements about 87% or about 30% of the time, broadly matching IMGT annotations. This cohort had only TCR beta chains sequenced, and the lack of alpha or paired-chain data limited which features could be detected. In vitro tests confirmed that a few of the cytomegalovirus-associated TCR beta chains recognize cytomegalovirus antigens. An association between a missense DCLRE1C variant and V-gene and J-gene trimming of TCR beta chains was found in a later genetic analysis and replicated in an independent cohort. A further reported finding was that TCR beta sequences accurately predicted the HLA-A and HLA-B alleles for most subjects in the first cohort. In a later analysis, HLA-associated TCR beta chains were found to be more clonally expanded and to have lower generation probabilities than equally common non-associated chains. Linkage disequilibrium might explain the correlated functional status among segregating V segments, but an unknown experimental factor could not be excluded. It was suggested by the authors that the approach could potentially be generalized to other disease states and immunological phenotypes.

The rearranged segments are TRBV7-9 and TRBJ1-1, with 8 junctional bases fitting TRBD1. This receptor was identified in a male donor in good health and CMV-seronegative. The source material was PBMCs. For the CDR3, the sequence is CSSSPLGDRTEAFF. The DNA is TGTTCCAGCAGCCCCCTAGGGGACAGGACTGAAGCTTTCTTT.